Following are 4 T cell receptor beta chains from one sample sequenced in a study of cytomegalovirus exposure and HLA in healthy donors. Primers for the PCR totalled 60 Vbeta and 13 Jbeta. Measured with immunoSEQ multiplex PCR; TCRdb has only the in-frame clones, and not every one. The table shows 150,000 to 200,000 clones, with about two thirds occurring only once. Material for sequencing was PBMCs. Source of these receptors: a woman aged 18-30 years in good health and CMV-seropositive.

This clone appeared a few times. The V gene is TRBV6-6, the J gene TRBJ2-7; TRBD1 matches at 8 bases. Trimming at V came to 7 bases and at J to 6 bases, leaving 8 bases not matched to a gene. Germline CDR1 MNHNY, CDR2 SVGAGI (reference sequence). The CDR3 sequence is 13 residues long. In nucleotides, the CDR3 is TGTGCCAGCACCAAGTTCGACAGGGGCGAGCAGTACTTC. Amino acids: CASTKFDRGEQYF.

The CDR3 DNA follows: TGTGCCAGCAGCAATAAGCGGGAGGGCTCCTACGAGCAGTACTTC. Its protein is CASSNKREGSYEQYF. The gene calls are TRBV5-4 and TRBJ2-7, with TRBD2 matching over 10 bases. The CDR3 consists of 15 residues. The germline CDR1 and CDR2 sequences are SGHNT and YYREEE (reference sequence). Trimming at V came to 4 bases and at J to 0 bases, leaving 4 bases not matched to a gene.

The chain is built from TRBV28 and TRBJ2-6; D perhaps matches TRBD1 (6 bases). Germline loops: CDR1 MDHEN, CDR2 SYDVKM. CDR3 size: 17 residues. Trimming shortened V by 2 bases and J by 0 bases, and 11 bases separated the two germline ends. The DNA for the CDR3 is TGTGCCAGCAGTTTAGATCGACAGGCCTCTGGGGCCAACGTCCTGACTTTC. The encoded protein is CASSLDRQASGANVLTF.

The CDR3, as DNA: TGTGCCAGCAGCCTCGCGGGTGAACCCCTCCACTTT. Its translation is CASSLAGEPLHF. The chain uses TRBV7-9 and TRBJ1-6, with D uncertain. V was clipped by 5 bases and J by 12 bases, with 11 bases between them. From germline, CDR1 is SEHNR and CDR2 FQNEAQ (reference sequence). CDR3 length: 12 amino acids.